This record looks at one T cell receptor (beta chain) sequence and its context. This record belongs to a study of technical replicates of blood from a handful of donors. This CDR3 is 15 amino acids long. The germline gives CDR1 SGDLS, CDR2 YYNGEE. Trimming removed 1 base from V and 3 bases from J, with 13 bases in between. Produced via immunoSEQ multiplex PCR; TCRdb's table is partial and in-frame only. The sample lists 100,000 or so clones; just over 95% were seen once. The J gene is TRBJ1-1, the V gene TRBV9; D may be TRBD1 (5 bases). The source material was T cells isolated from PBMCs. This TCR came from a human donor in good health. The CDR3 coding sequence is TGTGCCAGCAGCGTATCTGCAGGGAGGGACACTGAAGCTTTCTTT. The encoded protein is CASSVSAGRDTEAFF.